This T cell receptor (beta chain) was identified during a study of cytomegalovirus exposure and HLA in healthy donors. As for the study in general: Inside one of the first data releases sat 75 million to 100 million unique TCRs taken from HLA-typed donors.

General study findings and limits: The HLA-A and HLA-B alleles of most subjects were reportedly predicted accurately from TCR beta sequences.

Notes on this clone: Its cognate antigen is unknown.

60 Vbeta and 13 Jbeta primers were used in PCR. Study processing details: In a later analysis, the count reached 76 million or so unique TCR beta chains, with 10 million to 11 million shared. Method: immunoSEQ multiplex PCR; TCRdb's copy keeps in-frame clones and lacks some. V, J and clone size reflect that table, while D and trimming were determined from the DNA. The sample lists some 180,000 clones, about 79% seen once, with around 1.5% in the top ten. The germline V and J ends were trimmed by 0 bases and 3 bases, with 11 bases remaining between them. Looked up from germline, CDR1 is KGHSH and CDR2 is LQKENI. The CDR3 consists of 15 residues.

The source is a young man in good health and CMV-seronegative. V gene TRBV18 combines with J gene TRBJ1-1, with a weak D call TRBD1 (6 bases). The sample was PBMCs. The CDR3 DNA reads as TGTGCCAGCTCACCACCGGGGAGGGGGGACACTGAAGCTTTCTTT. This codes for CASSPPGRGDTEAFF.